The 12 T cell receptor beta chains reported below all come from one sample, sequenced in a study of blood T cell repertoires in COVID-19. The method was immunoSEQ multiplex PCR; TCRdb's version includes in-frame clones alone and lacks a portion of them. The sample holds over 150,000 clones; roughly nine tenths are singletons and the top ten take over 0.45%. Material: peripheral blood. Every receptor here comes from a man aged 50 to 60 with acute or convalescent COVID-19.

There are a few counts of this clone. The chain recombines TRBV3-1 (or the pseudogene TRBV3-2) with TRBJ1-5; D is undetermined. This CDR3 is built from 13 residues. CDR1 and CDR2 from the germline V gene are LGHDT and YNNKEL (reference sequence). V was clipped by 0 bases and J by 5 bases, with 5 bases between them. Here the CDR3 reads CASSQDGHQPQHF. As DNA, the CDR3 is TGTGCCAGCAGCCAAGATGGCCATCAGCCCCAGCATTTT.

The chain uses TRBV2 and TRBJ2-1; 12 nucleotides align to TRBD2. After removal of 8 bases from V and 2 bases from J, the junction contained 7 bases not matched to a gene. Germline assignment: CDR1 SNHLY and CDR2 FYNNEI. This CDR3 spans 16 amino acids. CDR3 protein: CASCATSGGTYNEQFF. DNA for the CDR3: TGTGCCAGCTGTGCGACTAGCGGGGGAACCTACAATGAGCAGTTCTTC. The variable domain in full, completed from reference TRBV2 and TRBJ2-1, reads EPEVTQTPSHQVTQMGQEVILRCVPISNHLYFYWYRQILGQKVEFLVSFYNNEISEKSEIFDDQFSVERPDGSNFTLKIRSTKLEDSAMYFCASCATSGGTYNEQFFGPGTRLTVL.

The CDR3 bases are TGTGCCAGCTCACCACGGGAGATCTATGGCTACACCTTC. This sequence encodes CASSPREIYGYTF. V is TRBV18 and J is TRBJ1-2; no firm D call. The CDR3 is 13 amino acids. Germline V gene data show CDR1 as KGHSH and CDR2 as LQKENI. The ends were cut back, 1 base at V and 4 bases at J, with 7 bases in the middle.

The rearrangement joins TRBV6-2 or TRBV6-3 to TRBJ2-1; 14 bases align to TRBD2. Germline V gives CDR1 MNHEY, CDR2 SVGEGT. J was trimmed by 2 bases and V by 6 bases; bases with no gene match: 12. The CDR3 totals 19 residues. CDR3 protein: CASSYTGTSGRRPYNEQFF. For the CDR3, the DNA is TGTGCCAGCAGCTATACTGGGACTAGCGGGAGAAGGCCCTACAATGAGCAGTTCTTC.

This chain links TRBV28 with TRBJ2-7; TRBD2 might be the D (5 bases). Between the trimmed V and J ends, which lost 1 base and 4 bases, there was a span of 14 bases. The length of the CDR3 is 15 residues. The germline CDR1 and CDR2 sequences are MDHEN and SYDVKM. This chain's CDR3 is CASSLFAAGRYEQYF. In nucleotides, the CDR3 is TGTGCCAGCAGTTTATTTGCGGCGGGTCGATACGAGCAGTACTTC.

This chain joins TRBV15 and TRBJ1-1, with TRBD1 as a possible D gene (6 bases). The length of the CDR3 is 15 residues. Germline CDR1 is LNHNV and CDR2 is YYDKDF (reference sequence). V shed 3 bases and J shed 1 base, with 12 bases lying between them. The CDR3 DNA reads TGTGCCACCAGCAGGGGGGCCTGGGGGAACACTGAAGCTTTCTTT. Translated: CATSRGAWGNTEAFF.

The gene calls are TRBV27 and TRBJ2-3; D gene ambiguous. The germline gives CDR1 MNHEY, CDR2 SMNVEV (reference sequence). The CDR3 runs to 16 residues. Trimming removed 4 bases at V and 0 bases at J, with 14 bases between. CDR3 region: CASSSSRSPSTDTQYF. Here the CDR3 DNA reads TGTGCCAGCAGTTCAAGTCGGTCCCCTAGCACAGATACGCAGTATTTT.

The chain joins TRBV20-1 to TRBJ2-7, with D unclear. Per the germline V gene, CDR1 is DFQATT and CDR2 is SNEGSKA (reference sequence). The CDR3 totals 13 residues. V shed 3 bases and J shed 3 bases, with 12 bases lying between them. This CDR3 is CSASSPKSYEQYF. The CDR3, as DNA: TGCAGTGCTAGTTCCCCGAAGAGCTACGAGCAGTACTTC.

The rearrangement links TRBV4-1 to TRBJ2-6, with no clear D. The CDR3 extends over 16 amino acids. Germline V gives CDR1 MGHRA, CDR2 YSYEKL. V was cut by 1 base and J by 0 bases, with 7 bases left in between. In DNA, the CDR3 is TGCGCCAGCAGCCAAGTTTGGAGCTCTGGGGCCAACGTCCTGACTTTC. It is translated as CASSQVWSSGANVLTF.

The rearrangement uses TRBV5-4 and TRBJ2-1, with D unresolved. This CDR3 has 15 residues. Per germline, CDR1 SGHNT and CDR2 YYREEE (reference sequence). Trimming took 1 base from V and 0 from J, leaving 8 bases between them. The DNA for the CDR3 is TGTGCCAGCAGCTTGATGCGACTCTCCTACAATGAGCAGTTCTTC. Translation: CASSLMRLSYNEQFF. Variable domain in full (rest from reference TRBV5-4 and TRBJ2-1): ETGVTQSPTHLIKTRGQQVTLRCSSQSGHNTVSWYQQALGQGPQFIFQYYREEENGRGNFPPRFSGLQFPNYSSELNVNALELDDSALYLCASSLMRLSYNEQFFGPGTRLTVL.

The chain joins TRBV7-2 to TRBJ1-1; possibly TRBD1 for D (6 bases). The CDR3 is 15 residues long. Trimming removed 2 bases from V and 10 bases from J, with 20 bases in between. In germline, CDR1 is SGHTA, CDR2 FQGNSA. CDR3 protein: CASSLSFGGHSAAFF. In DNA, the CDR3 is TGTGCCAGCAGCTTAAGTTTTGGGGGACATAGTGCAGCTTTCTTT.

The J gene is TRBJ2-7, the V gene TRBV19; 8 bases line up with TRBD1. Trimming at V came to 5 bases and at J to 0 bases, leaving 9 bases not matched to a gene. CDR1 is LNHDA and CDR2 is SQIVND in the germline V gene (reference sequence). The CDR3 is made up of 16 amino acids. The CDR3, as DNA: TGTGCCAGTAGTTCTCGACAGGGGTCCAGCTCCTACGAGCAGTACTTC. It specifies CASSSRQGSSSYEQYF.